Shown below are 19 T cell receptor beta chains from a single sample sequenced in a study of T cells in Graves' hyperthyroidism and ophthalmopathy. RNA transcripts provided the source from which TCR beta CDR3 regions were amplified. First-round RT-PCR with HTBI primers amplified the TCR CDR3 region. Via MiXCR, TCRdb re-called the multiplex PCR reads, giving one row per CDR3 protein. The sample holds roughly 570,000 distinct CDR3 sequences, approximately 14% seen once. The sample comprised blood. Every receptor here comes from a young woman with Graves' hyperthyroidism.

The chain is built from TRBV15 and TRBJ1-5, with D maybe TRBD1 (5 bases). CDR1 and CDR2 from the germline V gene are LNHNV and YYDKDF (reference sequence). Trimming removed 1 base at V and 2 bases at J, with 12 bases between. The CDR3 is 16 residues long. The chain's CDR3 is CATSRGRETGNQPQHF. The CDR3 nucleotides read TGTGCCACCAGCAGAGGAAGGGAGACAGGCAATCAGCCCCAGCATTTT.

This clonotype came up many times. The V gene is TRBV7-8, the J gene TRBJ1-4; weak D call: TRBD1 (5 bases). The CDR3 runs to 14 residues. The germline V and J ends were trimmed by 10 bases and 0 bases, with 12 bases remaining between them. The germline CDR1 and CDR2 sequences are SGHVS and FQNEAQ. CDR3 sequence reads: CATGTDATNEKLFF. CDR3 in DNA: TGTGCCACCGGGACGGACGCAACTAATGAAAAACTGTTTTTT.

This clonotype was recorded a few times. The chain uses TRBV20-1 and TRBJ2-7; D gene ambiguous. The germline V gene has CDR1 DFQATT and CDR2 SNEGSKA (reference sequence). The CDR3 contains 13 residues. Trimming left V 1 base short and J 3 bases short, with 10 bases between. The CDR3 is CSARGLDYYEQYF. The CDR3, as DNA: TGCAGTGCTAGAGGACTGGATTACTACGAGCAGTACTTC.

This clonotype was seen more than once but under ten times. The chain employs TRBV20-1 and TRBJ2-5, with TRBD2 identical over 16 bases. The trim removed 5 bases at V and 2 bases at J, leaving 2 bases unmatched. Germline V gene data show CDR1 as DFQATT and CDR2 as SNEGSKA (reference sequence). This CDR3 has 15 residues. CDR3 residues: CSAGTSGRGQETQYF. As DNA, the CDR3 is TGCAGTGCTGGGACTAGCGGGAGGGGGCAAGAGACCCAGTACTTC.

J is TRBJ1-2 and V is TRBV12-3 or TRBV12-4; 9 bases map to TRBD1. J gave up 7 bases and V 6 bases, and 3 bases lay outside the gene matches. The length of the CDR3 is 12 residues. The CDR3 loop reads CASRGQGFGYTF. DNA of the CDR3: TGTGCCAGCAGAGGACAGGGGTTTGGCTACACCTTC.

This clonotype occurred once. Mismatch with germline at one junction end may stem from a read error. The rearrangement links TRBV2 to TRBJ2-5; 7 bases are shared with TRBD2. In germline, CDR1 is SNHLY, CDR2 FYNNEI. CDR3 length: 11 amino acids. The CDR3: CARRAGDTQYF. CDR3 nucleotide sequence: TGTGCCAGAAGGGCGGGAGATACGCAGTATTTC.

This clonotype turned up a few times. J is TRBJ1-1 and V is TRBV11-2; D is undetermined. The CDR3 runs to 12 residues. Trimming took off 2 bases at V and 7 bases at J, with 8 bases between the two ends. The germline CDR1 and CDR2 sequences are SGHAT and FQNNGV. The CDR3 sequence: CASSLSSIEAFF. CDR3 sequence (DNA): TGTGCCAGCAGCTTATCGTCTATTGAAGCTTTCTTT.

This clonotype was seen a few times. The chain links TRBV19 to TRBJ1-1; perhaps TRBD1 as D (5 bases). V lost 6 bases and J lost 1, with 15 bases in between. Per germline, CDR1 LNHDA and CDR2 SQIVND (reference sequence). The CDR3 is 15 residues long. The CDR3 here is CASSLNPGGNTEAFF. CDR3 nucleotides: TGTGCCAGTAGCCTCAACCCCGGGGGGAACACTGAAGCTTTCTTT.

This clonotype was detected many times. The chain uses TRBV3-1 and TRBJ2-3; D unclear. The CDR3 consists of 14 residues. Per germline, CDR1 LGHDT and CDR2 YNNKEL (reference sequence). Trimming cost V 5 bases and J 2 bases, with 11 bases left between them. CDR3 DNA: TGTGCCAGCAGCAGCGTAGACTTCACAGATACGCAGTATTTT. The encoded protein is CASSSVDFTDTQYF.

This clonotype was picked up many times. The V gene is TRBV6-5, the J gene TRBJ2-7; the D gene is possibly TRBD1 (5 bases). V was cut by 0 bases and J by 6 bases, with 15 bases left in between. Germline V gene data show CDR1 as MNHEY and CDR2 as SVGAGI. CDR3 length equals 15 residues. The CDR3 sequence is CASSYSTVTSGEQYF. The CDR3 bases are TGTGCCAGCAGTTACTCGACAGTTACGAGTGGCGAGCAGTACTTC.

This clonotype has a handful of counts. The gene calls are TRBV29-1 and TRBJ2-1; 7 bases are shared with TRBD2. V lost 7 bases, J lost 6 bases, and 6 bases stayed unmatched. The CDR3 spans 12 residues. CDR1 SQVTM and CDR2 ANQGSEA come from the germline V gene. The CDR3 sequence is CSGAGLGNEQFF. The CDR3 DNA reads TGCAGCGGAGCGGGATTGGGCAATGAGCAGTTCTTC.

This clonotype was observed many times. The genes are TRBV28 and TRBJ1-4; D may be TRBD1 (5 bases). Germline V gene sequence: CDR1 MDHEN, CDR2 SYDVKM. With 2 bases removed from V and 8 bases from J, the gap between germline ends came to 15 bases. The CDR3 totals 15 residues. Here the CDR3 reads CASSLRQGTPEKLFF. The CDR3 DNA sequence: TGTGCCAGCAGTTTAAGGCAGGGAACCCCCGAAAAACTGTTTTTT. The full variable domain, completed using reference TRBV28 and TRBJ1-4, is DVKVTQSSRYLVKRTGEKVFLECVQDMDHENMFWYRQDPGLGLRLIYFSYDVKMKEKGDIPEGYSVSREKKERFSLILESASTNQTSMYLCASSLRQGTPEKLFFGSGTQLSVL.

The chain joins TRBV5-1 to TRBJ2-7, with TRBD1 matching 9 bases. Looked up from germline, CDR1 is SGHRS and CDR2 is YFSETQ. The CDR3 spans 19 residues. V shed 4 bases and J 5 bases; nucleotides not matched to a gene: 22. CDR3 nucleotide sequence: TGCGCCAGCAGCAAAACCGGGACAGGGAGTGTATTACGGGTCCACGAGCAGTACTTC. Its translation is CASSKTGTGSVLRVHEQYF.

The chain uses TRBV20-1 and TRBJ1-2; no clear D. Germline V gene sequence: CDR1 DFQATT, CDR2 SNEGSKA (reference sequence). Deletions cut 1 base from V and 7 bases from J, with 16 bases between. The CDR3 is 14 residues long. The CDR3 coding sequence is TGCAGTGCTAGAGTGCCGGCTCTATGGGGTGGCTACACCTTC. It specifies CSARVPALWGGYTF.

The chain carries TRBV12-3 or TRBV12-4 and TRBJ1-6, with D unresolved. The V and J ends lost 6 bases and 6 bases respectively, with 18 bases between them. The CDR3 sequence is 16 residues long. The CDR3 nucleotides are TGTGCCAGCAGCCCACGGTCGGGGTTTGGTAATTCACCCCTCCACTTT. Translation: CASSPRSGFGNSPLHF.

Concerning this clonotype itself: A much bigger clone sits one base away, suggesting this may be a read error. The conserved final phenylalanine or tryptophan is absent from the CDR3, which likely points to a read error. V is TRBV28 and J is TRBJ2-6; D gene uncertain. Germline V CDR1 and CDR2: MDHEN, SYDVKM. Trimming removed 5 bases at V and 0 bases at J, with 5 bases between. There are 14 residues in the CDR3. CDR3 DNA: TGTGCCAGCAGTCGTCCCTCTGGGGCCAACGTCCTGACTCTC. Translated: CASSRPSGANVLTL.

This clonotype was seen repeatedly, ten times or more. V usage is TRBV5-6 and J usage is TRBJ2-3; the D gene is possibly TRBD1 (7 bases). Germline lookup yields CDR1 SGHDT and CDR2 YYEEEE. The CDR3 has 16 amino acids. V was trimmed by 0 bases and J by 3 bases, leaving 14 bases between them. CDR3 residues: CASSLGAGQKTDTQYF. DNA for the CDR3: TGTGCCAGCAGCTTGGGGGCGGGACAGAAAACAGATACGCAGTATTTT.

This clonotype appeared many times. The chain employs TRBV3-1 and TRBJ2-1; D is unclear. V lost 0 bases to trimming and J lost 10 bases, with 10 bases between them. Germline V gene sequence: CDR1 LGHDT, CDR2 YNNKEL (reference sequence). The CDR3 is 13 amino acids. The CDR3 DNA reads TGTGCCAGCAGCCAAGATCAAACTGGCGAGCAGTTCTTC. Protein sequence: CASSQDQTGEQFF.

The sample holds many counts of this clonotype. The chain couples TRBV29-1 to TRBJ2-1; D is unclear. With 2 bases removed from V and 3 bases from J, the gap between germline ends came to 8 bases. The CDR3 contains 13 residues. Looked up from germline, CDR1 is SQVTM and CDR2 is ANQGSEA. CDR3 coding DNA: TGCAGCGTTGAAACCCAGAGCTACAATGAGCAGTTCTTC. This translates into CSVETQSYNEQFF.